The 28 T cell receptor beta chains below all came from one sample that was sequenced in a study of T cell responses to AZD1222 COVID-19 vaccine. Only in-frame clones appear in the TCRdb table, and some are missing; sequencing was by immunoSEQ multiplex PCR. The sample holds about 150,000 clones; around 93% are singletons and the top ten take approximately 6.5%. The sequenced sample was peripheral blood, obtained 28 days after the second AZD1222 dose. These receptors all come from an adult who received the AZD1222 COVID-19 vaccine.

The V gene is TRBV19, the J gene TRBJ1-3; the D gene is possibly TRBD1 (5 bases). Germline V gene data show CDR1 as LNHDA and CDR2 as SQIVND (reference sequence). Trimming left V 7 bases short and J 3 bases short, with 13 bases between. The CDR3 consists of 14 residues. The CDR3 nucleotides are TGTGCCAGTAACCCGGGACGTAATGGAAACACCATATATTTT. Translating gives CASNPGRNGNTIYF.

This chain joins TRBV30 and TRBJ1-1; D remains unclear. V was shortened by 2 bases and J by 6 bases, with 7 bases between the two germline ends. This CDR3 has 11 residues. CDR1 and CDR2 (germline): GTSNPN, SVGIG (reference sequence). As DNA, the CDR3 is TGTGCCTGGAGTTTCCAGGCTGAAGCTTTCTTT. Protein product: CAWSFQAEAFF.

This clone has just one count. The chain recombines TRBV2 with TRBJ1-6; D not resolved. CDR1 is SNHLY and CDR2 is FYNNEI in the germline V gene. The CDR3 runs 11 residues. Trimming removed 3 bases from V and 7 bases from J, with 1 base in between. CDR3: CASSENSPLHF. In DNA form, the CDR3 reads TGTGCCAGCAGTGAGAATTCACCCCTCCACTTT.

V is TRBV12-3 or TRBV12-4 and J is TRBJ1-2, with 7 bases identical to TRBD1. J was trimmed by 3 bases and V by 8 bases; bases with no gene match: 3. The CDR3 has 12 amino acids. The CDR3 loop is CASARGYYGYTF. DNA for the CDR3: TGTGCCAGCGCCAGGGGGTACTATGGCTACACCTTC.

This CDR3 is CASSQDHSGVRLGYTF. The CDR3 bases are TGCGCCAGCAGCCAAGATCATTCGGGGGTGAGGCTTGGCTACACCTTC. The chain couples TRBV4-3 to TRBJ1-2; possibly TRBD1 for D (5 bases). The length of the CDR3 is 16 residues. From germline, CDR1 is LGHNA and CDR2 YSLEER. The germline V and J ends were trimmed by 0 bases and 7 bases, with 18 bases remaining between them.

The chain joins TRBV6-6 to TRBJ2-1; unclear D gene. The CDR3 runs to 12 residues. From germline, CDR1 is MNHNY and CDR2 SVGAGI (reference sequence). Trimming removed 6 bases from V and 8 bases from J, with 11 bases in between. CDR3 sequence (DNA): TGTGCCAGCAGGCCGACCCTCCATGAGCAGTTCTTC. The encoded protein is CASRPTLHEQFF.

In its sample, this clone was seen once. The V call is TRBV7-9, the J call TRBJ2-7; D is undetermined. CDR3 length equals 12 residues. Deletions cut 3 bases from V and 0 bases from J, with 3 bases between. Germline V CDR1 and CDR2: SEHNR, FQNEAQ (reference sequence). Here the CDR3 DNA reads TGTGCCAGCAGCTTTAGCTCCTACGAGCAGTACTTC. Translated, it gives CASSFSSYEQYF.

This chain connects TRBV27 to TRBJ2-7; D is perhaps TRBD2 (5 bases). Trimming removed 5 bases at V and 8 bases at J, with 22 bases between. Per the germline V gene, CDR1 is MNHEY and CDR2 is SMNVEV (reference sequence). The length of the CDR3 is 15 residues. The CDR3 here is CASSPRSTNIVKQYF. CDR3 sequence (DNA): TGTGCCAGCAGTCCACGCTCGACTAATATCGTTAAGCAGTACTTC.

J is TRBJ1-2 and V is TRBV27; TRBD1 is a possible D gene (6 bases). The CDR3 is 15 amino acids. Germline CDR1 is MNHEY and CDR2 is SMNVEV (reference sequence). V gave up 5 bases and J gave up 0 bases, with 13 bases separating them. CDR3: CASSRGDLTNYGYTF. In nucleotides, the CDR3 is TGTGCCAGCAGTAGGGGGGACCTTACTAACTATGGCTACACCTTC.

V usage is TRBV11-1 and J usage is TRBJ2-1; no reliable D call. The CDR3 has 14 amino acids. V lost 5 bases, J lost 8 bases, and 16 bases lay in between. Germline V gene data show CDR1 as SGHAT and CDR2 as FQDESV (reference sequence). CDR3 residues: CASSTPLEWHEQFF. DNA of the CDR3: TGTGCCAGCAGCACTCCTCTAGAGTGGCATGAGCAGTTCTTC.

This chain connects TRBV5-5 to TRBJ1-1; 8 nucleotides match TRBD1. The trim removed 4 bases at V and 13 bases at J, leaving 21 bases unmatched. Germline V gene lookup returns CDR1 SGHKS and CDR2 YYEKEE (reference sequence). CDR3 length: 16 amino acids. The CDR3 DNA reads as TGTGCCAGCAGCCGAGGAACCCCGGGACAGGTTTTAGGTGGTTTCTTT. Protein product: CASSRGTPGQVLGGFF.

CDR3 in amino acids: CASSRGGTGYEQYF. The CDR3 DNA reads as TGTGCCAGCAGTAGGGGAGGGACGGGCTACGAGCAGTACTTC. The gene calls are TRBV6-5 and TRBJ2-7; 7 bases fit TRBD2. The germline gives CDR1 MNHEY, CDR2 SVGAGI. J lost 3 bases, V lost 5 bases, and 7 bases had no gene match. CDR3 length equals 14 residues.

The rearrangement uses TRBV27 and TRBJ1-6; the D is unclear. Germline CDR1 is MNHEY and CDR2 is SMNVEV (reference sequence). Trimming left V 2 bases short and J 10 bases short, with 6 bases between. The CDR3 sequence is 12 residues long. The CDR3 sequence is CASSLPGSPLHF. The CDR3 DNA follows: TGTGCCAGCAGTTTACCTGGATCACCCCTCCACTTT.

This chain links TRBV6-2 or TRBV6-3 with TRBJ2-6; unclear D gene. Per the germline V gene, CDR1 is MNHEY and CDR2 is SVGEGT. The germline V and J ends were trimmed by 2 bases and 1 base, with 6 bases remaining between them. The length of the CDR3 is 15 residues. The CDR3 loop reads CASSYRASGANVLTF. In DNA, the CDR3 is TGTGCCAGCAGTTACCGGGCGTCTGGGGCCAACGTCCTGACTTTC.

The chain couples TRBV9 to TRBJ1-5, with no clear D. V was shortened by 0 bases and J by 5 bases, with 6 bases between the two germline ends. The CDR3 is made up of 13 amino acids. Germline values: CDR1 SGDLS, CDR2 YYNGEE. Here the CDR3 reads CASSVGGHQPQHF. As DNA, the CDR3 is TGTGCCAGCAGCGTAGGCGGTCATCAGCCCCAGCATTTT.

This clone was counted once. One junction end disagrees with the germline gene, perhaps due to a read error. The chain joins TRBV6-1 to TRBJ2-7; D is unclear. The CDR3 length is 11 residues. CDR1 is MNHNS and CDR2 is SASEGT in the germline V gene. CDR3: CASSEVGSSHF. CDR3 sequence (DNA): TGTGCCAGCAGTGAAGTAGGTAGCTCGCACTTC.

V gene TRBV4-3 combines with J gene TRBJ2-1; D is possibly TRBD2 (6 bases). The CDR3 has 14 residues. Germline CDR1 and CDR2: LGHNA and YSLEER. V lost 0 bases to trimming and J lost 7 bases, with 10 bases between them. The CDR3 protein is CASSQDLGGNEQFF. CDR3 nucleotide sequence: TGCGCCAGCAGCCAAGATCTAGGAGGGAATGAGCAGTTCTTC.

The chain joins TRBV14 to TRBJ2-3, with D unclear. V shed 2 bases and J shed 7 bases, with 10 bases lying between them. The germline CDR1 and CDR2 sequences are SGHDN and FVKESK. The CDR3 has 13 residues. The CDR3 DNA follows: TGTGCCAGCAGCCAACCGACCGATCATACGCAGTATTTT. This translates into CASSQPTDHTQYF.

This clone appeared once. V gene TRBV7-2 combines with J gene TRBJ2-7; D might be TRBD2 (6 bases). V was trimmed by 1 base and J by 3 bases, leaving 13 bases between them. CDR1 is SGHTA, CDR2 FQGNSA, per germline. The CDR3 runs 15 residues. This CDR3 reads CASSLDWGDLYEQYF. In DNA form, the CDR3 reads TGTGCCAGCAGCTTAGATTGGGGGGATCTCTACGAGCAGTACTTC.

V usage is TRBV14 and J usage is TRBJ2-3; D gene unclear. The CDR3 length is 12 residues. Germline V gene sequence: CDR1 SGHDN, CDR2 FVKESK. The V gene lost 5 bases and the J gene lost 8 bases, with 11 bases spanning the gap. The CDR3 DNA sequence: TGTGCCAGCAGCGGACCCCTGGGTACGCAGTATTTT. Protein: CASSGPLGTQYF.

The chain has TRBV27 and TRBJ1-2; 11 positions agree with TRBD1. The CDR3 totals 15 residues. CDR1 is MNHEY, CDR2 SMNVEV, per germline (reference sequence). The junction had 6 bases not matched to a gene; V was cut back by 3 bases and J by 6 bases. CDR3 residues: CASSFLGQGADGYTF. CDR3 nucleotide sequence: TGTGCCAGCAGTTTCCTAGGACAGGGGGCCGATGGCTACACCTTC.

The gene calls are TRBV10-3 and TRBJ2-3; TRBD2 aligns across 7 bases. From germline, CDR1 is ENHRY and CDR2 SYGVKD. This CDR3 region has 13 residues. V trimming: 8 bases; J trimming: 7 bases; junction bases outside the gene matches: 9. The CDR3 spells CAIAELATHTQYF. CDR3 nucleotide sequence: TGTGCCATCGCCGAACTAGCGACCCATACGCAGTATTTT.

The rearrangement joins TRBV14 to TRBJ1-4, with 9 bases aligning to TRBD1. Germline CDR1 SGHDN, CDR2 FVKESK. J was trimmed by 8 bases and V by 0 bases; bases with no gene match: 10. This CDR3 is 17 amino acids long. As DNA, the CDR3 is TGTGCCAGCAGCCAAGACTCGACAGGGGGGCCAAGGGAAAAACTGTTTTTT. Its protein product is CASSQDSTGGPREKLFF.

This clone was detected a few times. V and J are TRBV7-9 and TRBJ2-1; D is unclear. The CDR3 covers 12 residues. Trimming took 1 base from V and 10 from J, leaving 8 bases between them. Germline V gene data show CDR1 as SEHNR and CDR2 as FQNEAQ (reference sequence). The CDR3 here is CASSLGVGEQFF. The CDR3 region has the DNA TGTGCCAGCAGCTTAGGGGTCGGAGAGCAGTTCTTC.

V gene TRBV5-1 combines with J gene TRBJ1-2; no reliable D call. The CDR3 sequence is 13 residues long. Trimming removed 0 bases from V and 4 bases from J, with 7 bases in between. The germline V gene has CDR1 SGHRS and CDR2 YFSETQ. CDR3 bases: TGCGCCAGCAGCTTGGAGGGTTCCTATGGCTACACCTTC. Residues: CASSLEGSYGYTF.

The gene calls are TRBV3-1 (or the pseudogene TRBV3-2) and TRBJ2-5; possible D gene TRBD2, 5 bases. CDR1 is LGHDT, CDR2 YNNKEL, per germline (reference sequence). The CDR3 consists of 17 residues. Trimming removed 0 bases at V and 7 bases at J, with 21 bases between. CDR3 sequence: CASSQELSDSSAGTQYF. CDR3 in DNA: TGTGCCAGCAGCCAAGAGCTTTCTGACTCTAGTGCGGGGACCCAGTACTTC.

The rearrangement joins TRBV5-1 to TRBJ2-1; D gene uncertain. CDR3 length: 15 amino acids. Germline loops: CDR1 SGHRS, CDR2 YFSETQ. V gave up 0 bases and J gave up 0 bases, with 7 bases separating them. The DNA of the CDR3 is TGCGCCAGCAGCTTGGCGGAAAGCTCCTACAATGAGCAGTTCTTC. It codes for CASSLAESSYNEQFF.

The chain recombines TRBV4-2 with TRBJ2-2; 12 bases map to TRBD2. The germline gives CDR1 LGHNA, CDR2 YNFKEQ. V was clipped by 0 bases and J by 5 bases; unmatched bases: 4. The CDR3 is made up of 17 amino acids. In nucleotides, the CDR3 is TGTGCCAGCAGCCAAGAATCTAGCGGGGGGGCAACCGGGGAGCTGTTTTTT. It translates to CASSQESSGGATGELFF.